This TCR beta chain was observed in a study of cytomegalovirus exposure and HLA in healthy donors (TCRdb year 2017). General notes on the study: According to an earlier analysis of a few hundred of the donors, 200 million or so T cells yielded 117 million unique TCR beta sequences and roughly 280 Gb of sequence data. An early release covering more than 500 HLA-typed donors comprised about 320 gigabases of sequencing data and 65 million to 100 million unique TCR sequences. Of the approximately 400 genotyped donors, less than 90% were placed in the genetic ancestry cluster associated with self-reported Caucasian donors. The study was designed to test whether signatures of past pathogen exposure could be identified by cataloging public T cell receptors. The study used immunosequencing to profile the T cell repertoires of hundreds of subjects and linked those repertoires to cytomegalovirus serostatus. In addition to the first cohort of 666 subjects, a separate validation cohort of 120 different subjects was used. To predict cytomegalovirus infection status, the study combined high-throughput TCR immunosequencing, statistical association of individual TCRs with disease status, and machine learning. In a later analysis, previously published TCR beta repertoires from several hundred donors were re-analyzed and high-resolution HLA genotyping was added so that TCR occurrence patterns could be studied. The later analysis used no new phenotypic data to find candidate immune exposures, relying instead on TCR beta sequences and their occurrence across donors. An earlier analysis of several hundred of the donors applied high-throughput TCR beta sequencing to assess whether each TCR beta V gene segment acted as functional or pseudogenic. Donor age, sex, ethnicity and CMV serostatus were compiled alongside the repertoire data. Genome-wide SNP genotypes for about 65% of the 666 donors were used in a later genetic analysis, which treated that subset as a discovery cohort. All discovery cohort repertoires had been generated on a single sequencing platform. Both class I and class II loci were covered by HLA typing, at four-digit resolution. The number of typed donors differed by locus: about 620-630 for A, B, C, DRB1 and DQB1; approximately 520 for DQA1; 606 for DPA1; and some 470 for DPB1. Roughly five DR-DQ haplotypes were treated as single units for association and clustering because of strong linkage in the cohort. Among approximately 370 genotyped donors of the cohort, an average of around 250,000 unique TCR beta nucleotide sequences was sequenced per donor, of which about 18% were non-productive. General findings and caveats noted by the study authors: Linkage disequilibrium might explain the correlated functional status among segregating V segments, but an unknown experimental factor could not be ruled out. In a later analysis, the rate of TCR association differed among HLA loci, with DRB1 alleles having the most associated TCRs and HLA-C alleles having the fewest. Over 15 rarely observed V segments, including chromosome 9 orphons, were excluded from the earlier analysis of about 610 of the donors because counts were too low. Because HLA typing was unavailable for some donors at each locus, only the typed subset was used in association tests. Compared with the 666-donor mean, donors in an Asian-associated ancestry cluster had fewer N-insertions in productive TCRs, according to a later genetic analysis. In an earlier analysis of 587 of the donors, most TCR beta V segments appeared in productive rearrangements about 90% or about 30% of the time, broadly matching IMGT annotations. According to a later analysis, parvovirus B19, influenza, CMV and Epstein-Barr virus appeared linked to several top co-occurrence clusters. A cluster of highly shared sequence variants was judged likely to represent a technical artifact of the sequencing pipeline. In this cohort, only TCR beta chains were sequenced, and detectable features were limited by the absence of alpha or paired-chain data. When HLA alleles, especially DR and DQ, strongly co-occurred, attributing TCR associations to individual alleles was difficult. A later analysis found that HLA-associated TCR beta chains were more clonally expanded and had lower generation probabilities than equally common non-associated chains. A later analysis found that most CMV-associated TCR beta chains appeared HLA-restricted, with HLA associations seemingly driven largely by CMV exposure. Presence/absence analyses assumed roughly uniform sequencing depth across donors, an assumption that may not hold. CMV serostatus was the only immune exposure information available for the cohort. Some IMGT-functional V segments, including TRBV6-2 and TRBV6-3, could not be distinguished by the 87-base-pair reads and were therefore excluded. A further reported finding was that TCR beta sequences accurately predicted the HLA-A and HLA-B alleles for most subjects in the first cohort. An association between a missense DCLRE1C variant and V-gene and J-gene trimming of TCR beta chains was found in a later genetic analysis and replicated in an independent cohort. Specific HLA alleles were associated with 16,951 TCR beta sequences at a false discovery rate of 0.05 in a later analysis. In the study, some 160 TCR beta chains were listed as associated with cytomegalovirus. The classifier was reported to diagnose cytomegalovirus status with high specificity and sensitivity in both the original and validation cohorts. In vitro tests confirmed that three of the cytomegalovirus-associated TCR beta chains recognize cytomegalovirus antigens. According to the authors, the approach could potentially be generalized to other disease states and immunological phenotypes. While some public TCRs were present in many individuals, most TCR sequences turned up only very rarely across donors.

This clone has only one observation. The antigen this receptor binds is unknown. Base qualities are not provided; no much larger clone lies one nucleotide away. From V the trimming removes 7 bases and from J it removes 7 bases, while the gene matches leave 12 bases of the junction unaccounted for. The germline V gene encodes CDR1 MDHEN and CDR2 SYDVKM. The CDR3, from cysteine to phenylalanine, totals 14 residues. The kept DNA is CDR3 alone, 42 bases in frame from the first base. The method behind the library was the immunoSEQ multiplex PCR assay. The multiplex PCR relied on a mix of 60 forward primers for TCR Vbeta segments and 13 reverse primers for TCR Jbeta segments. The CDR3 region of rearranged TCR beta genes was amplified from genomic DNA with a multiplex PCR assay. Amplified TCR beta libraries were sequenced as 87-base-pair reads on the Illumina HiSeq System. Processing in the source paper ran as follows. Across the 600 to 700 repertoires, a later analysis counted 75 million to 90 million unique TCR beta chains, roughly 11 million of which were shared by at least two donors. Raw reads were error-corrected and collapsed into unique sequences by a nearest-neighbor algorithm in which closely related sequences were merged to remove PCR and sequencing errors. To assign V, D and J gene segments, CDR3 sequences were aligned to IMGT reference sequences. For a sequence to be retained, a match of at least six nucleotides to both a V gene segment and a J gene segment was required. A rearrangement counted as productive if the CDR3 had no stop codons and remained in frame with V and J, and every other rearrangement counted as non-productive. Following IMGT convention, CDR3 was defined as the stretch from the second conserved V-encoded cysteine up to the conserved J-encoded phenylalanine. The earlier analysis of 550 to 650 of the donors excluded any sequence lacking an unambiguous match to a single V gene segment. An earlier analysis of 587 of the donors classified V segments as functional when productive rearrangements were above 56.7% and as segregating when the standard deviation between donors was above 5%. A statistical classification framework was built for diagnosing cytomegalovirus status from the catalog of TCR beta chain sequences. In a later analysis, V and J genes were assigned by comparing TCR nucleotide sequences against IMGT/GENE-DB human TR gene sequences. Using the TCRdist pipeline, a later analysis assigned CDR3 sequences along with most-parsimonious VDJ recombination scenarios. In a later analysis, each TCR beta chain was defined by its CDR3 amino acid sequence together with its V-gene family, and reads lacking a unique V-gene family were excluded. As a way to deal with suspected cross-contamination and a sequencing artifact, a later analysis dropped approximately 590 nucleotide sequences that were highly shared and had low generation probability. In a later analysis, a clonal expansion index for each public chain was calculated from normalized within-repertoire ranks of inferred template counts. In a later analysis, generation probabilities were computed using a VDJ recombination model fitted to out-of-frame rearrangements, and the results were checked against IGoR. Hypergeometric tests were used in a later analysis to score TCR-TCR, TCR-HLA and TCR-CMV co-occurrence, with a repertoire-size bias correction applied to the TCR pairs. False discovery rates were estimated in a later analysis by permuting HLA or CMV assignments 20 times. In a later analysis, co-occurring TCRs were grouped with DBSCAN, and TCRdist sequence similarity was added when clustering was performed within HLA-allele-positive subsets. Co-occurrence clustering excluded repertoires with fewer than 30,000 or more than 120,000 public chains, plus five with anomalous nucleotide sharing. In TCRdb, the immuneACCESS table is reduced to in-frame sequences with V and J assigned. These tables do not hold every clone; where another copy was compared, an unresolved V gene accounts for under half, and the others remain unexplained. V and J calls plus clone size are reproduced from that table; the DNA served to infer D and trimming. The sample records about 59,000 clones, 65% to 80% of which are singletons. The ten largest clones add up to almost 7% of the sample.

The cohort comprised fewer than 700 healthy bone marrow donors. Cohort members were all nominally healthy when sampled, although unrecorded immune exposures were likely present. The donor was CMV seropositive and belonged to the group of about 290 seropositive cohort members. A peripheral blood sample was collected from each donor, and TCR beta sequencing was performed on peripheral blood mononuclear cells. Genomic DNA was extracted from the blood cell samples with the Qiagen DNeasy Blood Extraction Kit. Sequencing was performed on PBMCs. The V gene is TRBV28 and the J gene is TRBJ1-1, with 7 bases aligning to TRBD1. The sequence was collected from a young man in good health and CMV-seropositive. CDR3 sequence: CASKPRGWHGEAFF. The DNA reads as follows: TGTGCCAGCAAACCCAGGGGGTGGCATGGTGAAGCTTTCTTT.